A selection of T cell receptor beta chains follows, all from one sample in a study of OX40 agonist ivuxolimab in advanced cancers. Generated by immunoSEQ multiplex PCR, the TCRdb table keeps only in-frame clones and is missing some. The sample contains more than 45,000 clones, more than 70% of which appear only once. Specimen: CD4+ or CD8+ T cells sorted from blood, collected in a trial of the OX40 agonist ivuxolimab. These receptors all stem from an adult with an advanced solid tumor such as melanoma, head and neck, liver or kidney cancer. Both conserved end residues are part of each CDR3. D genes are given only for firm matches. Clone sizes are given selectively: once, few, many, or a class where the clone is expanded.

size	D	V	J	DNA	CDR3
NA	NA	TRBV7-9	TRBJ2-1	TGTGCCAGCAGCTTAGAGTGGGAGAATGAGCAGTTCTTC	CASSLEWENEQFF
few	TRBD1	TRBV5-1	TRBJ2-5	TGCGCCAGCAGCATAAGGACAGGGGAAGAGACCCAGTACTTC	CASSIRTGEETQYF
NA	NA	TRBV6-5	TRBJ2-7	TGTGCCAGCAGTTACTCCCCCAGGGGTTCGGGGTACGAGCAGTACTTC	CASSYSPRGSGYEQYF
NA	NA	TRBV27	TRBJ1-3	TGTGCCAGCAGTTTAGGAATCACCAGCTCTGGAAACACCATATATTTT	CASSLGITSSGNTIYF
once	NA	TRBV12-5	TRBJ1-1	TGTGCTAGTGGTTTGGATTTGAACACTGAAGCTTTCTTT	CASGLDLNTEAFF
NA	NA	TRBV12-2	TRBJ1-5	TGTGCAAGTCGCTCCGGAGGGGTAAGTCAGCCCCAGCATTTT	CASRSGGVSQPQHF
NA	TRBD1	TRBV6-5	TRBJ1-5	TGTGCCAGCAGAAGGGACAGCACACTTAATCAGCCCCAGCATTTT	CASRRDSTLNQPQHF
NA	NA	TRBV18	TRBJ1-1	TGTGCCAGCTCGCGAGGTGAGAACACTGAAGCTTTCTTT	CASSRGENTEAFF
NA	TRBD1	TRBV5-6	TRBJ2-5	TGTGCCAGCAGCAAAACACAGGGGGCTAAGACCCAGTACTTC	CASSKTQGAKTQYF
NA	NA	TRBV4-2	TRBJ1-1	TGTGCCAGCAGCCAAGATCCCCCGAACACTGAAGCTTTCTTT	CASSQDPPNTEAFF
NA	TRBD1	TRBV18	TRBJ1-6	TGTGCCAGCTCACCGTCCCGGGACAGGGGTTCACCCCTCCACTTT	CASSPSRDRGSPLHF
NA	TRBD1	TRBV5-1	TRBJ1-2	TGCGCCAGCAGCCTCGCGACAGGGGGACGCGGCTACACCTTC	CASSLATGGRGYTF
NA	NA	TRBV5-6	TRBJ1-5	TGTGCCAGCAGCTTGGGGTCTATCCAGGGTCAGCCCCAGCATTTT	CASSLGSIQGQPQHF
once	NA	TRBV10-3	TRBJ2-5	TGTGCCATCAGTGACAGGCAGGCCCCAGAGACCCAGTACTTC	CAISDRQAPETQYF
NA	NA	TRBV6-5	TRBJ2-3	TGTGCCAGCAGTTACGCGGCTAGCACAGATACGCAGTATTTT	CASSYAASTDTQYF
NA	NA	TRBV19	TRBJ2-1	TGTGCCAGTAGTTGGTCGGGGCAGACTCGGGGGGAGCAGTTCTTC	CASSWSGQTRGEQFF
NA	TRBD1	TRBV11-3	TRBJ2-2	TGTGCCAGCAGCACGGGACAGGGGCACACCGGGGAGCTGTTTTTT	CASSTGQGHTGELFF
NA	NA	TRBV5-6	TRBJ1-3	TGTGCCAGCAGTTCACAGGGAAACACCATATATTTT	CASSSQGNTIYF
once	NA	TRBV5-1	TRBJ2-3	TGCGCCAGCAACGATGGACAGTACAGCACAGATACGCAGTATTTT	CASNDGQYSTDTQYF
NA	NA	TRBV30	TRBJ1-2	TGTGCCTGGAGTGTACGCGGGCCCCGTAACTATGGCTACACCTTC	CAWSVRGPRNYGYTF
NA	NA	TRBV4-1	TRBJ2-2	TGCGCCAGCAGCCCAAACAGGGTCGGAAGCACCGGGGAGCTGTTTTTT	CASSPNRVGSTGELFF
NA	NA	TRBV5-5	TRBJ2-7	TGTGCCAGCACCCGGCTCGGTGGGAGAGTCGACGAGCAGTACTTC	CASTRLGGRVDEQYF
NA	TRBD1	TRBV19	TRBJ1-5	TGTGCCAGTAGTAGCGATGGACAGGGTGGCAATCAGCCCCAGCATTTT	CASSSDGQGGNQPQHF
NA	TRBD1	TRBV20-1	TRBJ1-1	TGCAGTGCTAAAGGGGGCGGTGAAGCTTTCTTT	CSAKGGGEAFF
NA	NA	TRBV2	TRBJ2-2	TGTGCCAGCAGTGAGGACGGTACCGGGGAGCTGTTTTTT	CASSEDGTGELFF
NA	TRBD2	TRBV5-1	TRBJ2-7	TGCGCCAGCAGCCCCGGGGGCGGGAGGCCCCACGAGCAGTACTTC	CASSPGGGRPHEQYF
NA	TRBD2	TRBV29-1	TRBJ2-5	TGCAGCGCCCCTCTAGCGGGAGTAAAGACCCAGTACTTC	CSAPLAGVKTQYF
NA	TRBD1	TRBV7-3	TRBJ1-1	TGTGCCAGCAGCCGGGACAGGCTGAACACTGAAGCTTTCTTT	CASSRDRLNTEAFF
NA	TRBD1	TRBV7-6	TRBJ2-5	TGTGCCAGCAGCCCTAGACAGGGGAGAGAGACCCAGTACTTC	CASSPRQGRETQYF
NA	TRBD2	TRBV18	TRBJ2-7	TGTGCCAGCTCACCCCAGCGGGACTCCTACGAGCAGTACTTC	CASSPQRDSYEQYF
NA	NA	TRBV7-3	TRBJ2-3	TGTGCCAGCAGCCGAACAGGGAAAAGCCCAGATACGCAGTATTTT	CASSRTGKSPDTQYF
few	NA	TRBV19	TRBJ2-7	TGTGCCAGTACGGGCAGATCCTACGAGCAGTACTTC	CASTGRSYEQYF
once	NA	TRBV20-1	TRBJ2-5	TGCAGTGCCCGGAGAGAGACCCAGTACTTC	CSARRETQYF
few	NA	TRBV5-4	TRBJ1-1	TGTGCCAGCAGCTTGGCTTCTGGGCAGCCCATGAACACTGAAGCTTTCTTT	CASSLASGQPMNTEAFF
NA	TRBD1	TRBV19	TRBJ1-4	TGTGCCAGTACCGCCGGGACAGGGCATAGTGCTAATGAAAAACTGTTTTTT	CASTAGTGHSANEKLFF
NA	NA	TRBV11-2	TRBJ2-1	TGTGCCAGCAGCTTAGATCCCAGGGAGGTAACGGATGAGCAGTTCTTC	CASSLDPREVTDEQFF
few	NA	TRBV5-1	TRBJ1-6	TGCGCCAGCAGCTTGGCCGGACCGGGATTTGGGTCACCCCTCCACTTT	CASSLAGPGFGSPLHF
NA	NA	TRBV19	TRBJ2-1	TGTGCCAGTAGTCCGACCGAGAACGAGCAGTTCTTC	CASSPTENEQFF
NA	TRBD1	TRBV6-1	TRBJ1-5	TGTGCCAGCACCTCGGGACAGGGGAATCAGCCCCAGCATTTT	CASTSGQGNQPQHF
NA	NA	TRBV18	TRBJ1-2	TGTGCCAGCTCCCCGGGCAGGGAAAATGACTATGGCTACACCTTC	CASSPGRENDYGYTF
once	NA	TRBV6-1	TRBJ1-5	TGTGCCAGCACGGGATACAATCAGCCCCAGCATTTT	CASTGYNQPQHF
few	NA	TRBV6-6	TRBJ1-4	TGTGCCAGCAGCCCCCATTCTAATGAAAAACTGTTTTTT	CASSPHSNEKLFF
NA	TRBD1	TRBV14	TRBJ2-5	TGTGCCAGCAGCCAGGGACAGTGGTGGAAGACCCAGTACTTC	CASSQGQWWKTQYF
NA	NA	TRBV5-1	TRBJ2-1	TGCGCCAGCAGAGGGGGGGCGGTTGGCGATGAGCAGTTCTTC	CASRGGAVGDEQFF
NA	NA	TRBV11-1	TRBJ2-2	TGTGCCAGCAGCTTAGACCCGGGGAGTTGGGAGCTGTTTTTT	CASSLDPGSWELFF
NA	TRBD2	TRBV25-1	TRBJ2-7	TGTGCCAGCACTCGGGGGGACTACGAGCAGTACTTC	CASTRGDYEQYF